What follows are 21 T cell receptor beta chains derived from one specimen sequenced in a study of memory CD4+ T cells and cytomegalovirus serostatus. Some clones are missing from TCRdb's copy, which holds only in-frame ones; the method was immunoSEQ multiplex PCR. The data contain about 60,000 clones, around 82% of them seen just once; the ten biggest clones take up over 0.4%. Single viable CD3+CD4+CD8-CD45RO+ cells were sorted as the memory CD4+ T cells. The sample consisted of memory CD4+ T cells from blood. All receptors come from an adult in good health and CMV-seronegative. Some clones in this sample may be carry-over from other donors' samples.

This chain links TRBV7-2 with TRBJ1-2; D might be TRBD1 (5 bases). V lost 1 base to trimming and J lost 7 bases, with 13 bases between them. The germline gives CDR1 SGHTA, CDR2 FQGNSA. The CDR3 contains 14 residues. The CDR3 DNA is TGTGCCAGCAGCTTAGGTACTCGCGGGGCTGGCTACACCTTC. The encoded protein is CASSLGTRGAGYTF.

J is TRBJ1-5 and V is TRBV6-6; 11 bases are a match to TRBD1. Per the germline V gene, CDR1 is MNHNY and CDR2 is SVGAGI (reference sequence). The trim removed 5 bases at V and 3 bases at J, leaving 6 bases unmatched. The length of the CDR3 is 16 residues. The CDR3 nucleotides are TGTGCCAGCAGTAACCGGGACAGGGGGGACAATCAGCCCCAGCATTTT. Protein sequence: CASSNRDRGDNQPQHF.

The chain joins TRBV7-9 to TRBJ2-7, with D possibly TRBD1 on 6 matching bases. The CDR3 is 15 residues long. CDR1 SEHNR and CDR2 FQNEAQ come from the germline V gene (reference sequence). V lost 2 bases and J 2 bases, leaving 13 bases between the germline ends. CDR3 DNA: TGTGCCAGCAGCTTAAATCGCAGGGGACCCTACGAGCAGTACTTC. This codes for CASSLNRRGPYEQYF.

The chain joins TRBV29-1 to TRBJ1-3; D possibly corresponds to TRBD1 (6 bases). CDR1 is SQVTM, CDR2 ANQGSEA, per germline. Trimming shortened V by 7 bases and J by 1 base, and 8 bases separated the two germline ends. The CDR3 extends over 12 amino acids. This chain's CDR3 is CSGGTSGNTIYF. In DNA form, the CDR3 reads TGCAGCGGAGGGACATCTGGAAACACCATATATTTT. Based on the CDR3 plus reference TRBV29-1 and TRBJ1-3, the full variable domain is SAVISQKPSRDICQRGTSLTIQCQVDSQVTMMFWYRQQPGQSLTLIATANQGSEATYESGFVIDKFPISRPNLTFSTLTVSNMSPEDSSIYLCSGGTSGNTIYFGEGSWLTVV.

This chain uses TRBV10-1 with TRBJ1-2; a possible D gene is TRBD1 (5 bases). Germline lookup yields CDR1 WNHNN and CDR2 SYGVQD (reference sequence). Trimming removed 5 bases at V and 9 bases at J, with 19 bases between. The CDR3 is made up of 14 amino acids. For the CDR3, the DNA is TGCGCCAGCAGTAATTACCGGGACGGCACAAGCTACACCTTC. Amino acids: CASSNYRDGTSYTF.

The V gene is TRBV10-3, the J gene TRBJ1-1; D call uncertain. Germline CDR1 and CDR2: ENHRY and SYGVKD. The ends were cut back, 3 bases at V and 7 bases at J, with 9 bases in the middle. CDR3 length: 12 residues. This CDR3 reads CAISDSGVEAFF. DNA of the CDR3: TGTGCCATCAGTGACTCCGGGGTTGAAGCTTTCTTT.

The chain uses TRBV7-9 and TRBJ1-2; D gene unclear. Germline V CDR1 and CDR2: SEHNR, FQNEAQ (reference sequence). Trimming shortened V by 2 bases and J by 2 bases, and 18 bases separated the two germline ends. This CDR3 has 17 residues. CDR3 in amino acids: CASSLFRWQDGNYGYTF. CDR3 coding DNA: TGTGCCAGCAGCTTATTTAGGTGGCAAGATGGGAACTATGGCTACACCTTC.

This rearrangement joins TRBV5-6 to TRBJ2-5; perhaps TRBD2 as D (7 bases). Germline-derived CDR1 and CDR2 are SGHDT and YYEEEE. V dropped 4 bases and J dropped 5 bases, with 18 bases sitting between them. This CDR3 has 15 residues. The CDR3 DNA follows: TGTGCCAGCAGCCCTCAGGGCGGGGGCACGGAGACCCAGTACTTC. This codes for CASSPQGGGTETQYF.

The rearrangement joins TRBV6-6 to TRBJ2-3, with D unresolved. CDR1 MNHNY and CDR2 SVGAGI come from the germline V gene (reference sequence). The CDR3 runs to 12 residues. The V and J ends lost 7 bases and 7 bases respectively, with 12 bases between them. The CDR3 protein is CASKQYEYTQYF. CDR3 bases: TGTGCCAGCAAGCAGTATGAGTATACGCAGTATTTT.

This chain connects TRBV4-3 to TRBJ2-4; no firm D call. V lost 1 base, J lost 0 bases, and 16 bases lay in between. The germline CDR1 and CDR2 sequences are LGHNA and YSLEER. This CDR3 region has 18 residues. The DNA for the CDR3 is TGCGCCAGCAGCCAAGTTTGGCTGAACCTGGTAGCCAAAAACATTCAGTACTTC. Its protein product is CASSQVWLNLVAKNIQYF.

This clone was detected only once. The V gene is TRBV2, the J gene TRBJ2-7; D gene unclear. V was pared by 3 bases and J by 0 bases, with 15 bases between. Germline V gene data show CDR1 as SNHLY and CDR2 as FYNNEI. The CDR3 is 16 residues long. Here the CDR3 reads CASSDGASFSSYEQYF. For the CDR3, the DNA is TGTGCCAGCAGTGATGGAGCGAGTTTCTCCTCCTACGAGCAGTACTTC.

The CDR3 sequence: CASSTGTDIGTQYF. CDR3 nucleotide sequence: TGTGCCAGCAGTACCGGGACAGACATTGGGACGCAGTATTTT. The chain couples TRBV6-4 to TRBJ2-3; 7 bases fit TRBD1. The germline V gene has CDR1 MRHNA and CDR2 SNTAGT. This CDR3 region has 14 residues. V dropped 5 bases and J dropped 9; count of bases not matched to a gene: 11.

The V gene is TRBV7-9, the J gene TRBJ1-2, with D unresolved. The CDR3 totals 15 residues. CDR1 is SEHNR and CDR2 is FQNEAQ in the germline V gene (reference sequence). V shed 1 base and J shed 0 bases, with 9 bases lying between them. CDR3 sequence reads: CASSLVGRPNYGYTF. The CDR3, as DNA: TGTGCCAGCAGCTTAGTTGGCCGACCTAACTATGGCTACACCTTC. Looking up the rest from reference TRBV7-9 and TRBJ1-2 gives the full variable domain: DTGVSQNPRHKITKRGQNVTFRCDPISEHNRLYWYRQTLGQGPEFLTYFQNEAQLEKSRLLSDRFSAERPKGSFSTLEIQRTEQGDSAMYLCASSLVGRPNYGYTFGSGTRLTVV.

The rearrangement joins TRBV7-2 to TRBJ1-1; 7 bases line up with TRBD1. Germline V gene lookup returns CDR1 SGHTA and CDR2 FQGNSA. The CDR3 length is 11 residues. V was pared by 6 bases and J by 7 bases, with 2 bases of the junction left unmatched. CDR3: CASRWDSEAFF. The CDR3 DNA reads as TGTGCCAGCAGATGGGACAGTGAAGCTTTCTTT.

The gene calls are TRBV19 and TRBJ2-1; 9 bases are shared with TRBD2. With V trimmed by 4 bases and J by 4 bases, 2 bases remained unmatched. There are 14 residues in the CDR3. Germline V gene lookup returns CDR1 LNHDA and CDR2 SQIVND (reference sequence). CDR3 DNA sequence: TGTGCCAGTAGTAAGACTAGCGGATACAATGAGCAGTTCTTC. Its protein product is CASSKTSGYNEQFF.

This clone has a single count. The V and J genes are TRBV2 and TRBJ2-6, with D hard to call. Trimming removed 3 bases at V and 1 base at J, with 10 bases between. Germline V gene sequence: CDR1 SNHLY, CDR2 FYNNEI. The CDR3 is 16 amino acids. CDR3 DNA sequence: TGTGCCAGCAGTGACGCTCGAGCTTCTGGGGCCAACGTCCTGACTTTC. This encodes CASSDARASGANVLTF. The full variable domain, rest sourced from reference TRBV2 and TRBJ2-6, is EPEVTQTPSHQVTQMGQEVILRCVPISNHLYFYWYRQILGQKVEFLVSFYNNEISEKSEIFDDQFSVERPDGSNFTLKIRSTKLEDSAMYFCASSDARASGANVLTFGAGSRLTVL.

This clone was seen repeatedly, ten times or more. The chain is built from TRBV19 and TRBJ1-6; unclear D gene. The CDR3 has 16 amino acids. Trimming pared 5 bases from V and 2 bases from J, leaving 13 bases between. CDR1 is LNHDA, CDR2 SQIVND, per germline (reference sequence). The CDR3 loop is CASSATIPPYNSPLHF. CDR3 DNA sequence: TGTGCCAGTAGTGCTACGATTCCGCCCTATAATTCACCCCTCCACTTT.

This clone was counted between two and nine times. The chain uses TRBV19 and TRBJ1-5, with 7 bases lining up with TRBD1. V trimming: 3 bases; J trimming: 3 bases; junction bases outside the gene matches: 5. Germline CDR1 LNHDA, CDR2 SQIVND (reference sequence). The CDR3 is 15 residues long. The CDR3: CASSIKGAFNQPQHF. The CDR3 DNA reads TGTGCCAGTAGTATTAAGGGGGCTTTCAATCAGCCCCAGCATTTT. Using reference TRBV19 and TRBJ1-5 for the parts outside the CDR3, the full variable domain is DGGITQSPKYLFRKEGQNVTLSCEQNLNHDAMYWYRQDPGQGLRLIYYSQIVNDFQKGDIAEGYSVSREKKESFPLTVTSAQKNPTAFYLCASSIKGAFNQPQHFGDGTRLSIL.

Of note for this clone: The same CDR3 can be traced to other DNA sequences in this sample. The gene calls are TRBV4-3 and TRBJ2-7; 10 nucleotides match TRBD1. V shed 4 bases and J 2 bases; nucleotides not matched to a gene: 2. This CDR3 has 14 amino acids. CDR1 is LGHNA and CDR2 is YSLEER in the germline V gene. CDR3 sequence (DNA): TGCGCCAGCAGCCGGGACAGGGGCCCCTACGAGCAGTACTTC. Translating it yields CASSRDRGPYEQYF.

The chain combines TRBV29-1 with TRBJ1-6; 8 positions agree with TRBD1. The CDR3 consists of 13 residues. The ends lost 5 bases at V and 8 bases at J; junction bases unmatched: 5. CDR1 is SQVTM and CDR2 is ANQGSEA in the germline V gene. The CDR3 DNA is TGCAGCGTTAGAGGACAGGGTGATTCACCCCTCCACTTT. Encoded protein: CSVRGQGDSPLHF.

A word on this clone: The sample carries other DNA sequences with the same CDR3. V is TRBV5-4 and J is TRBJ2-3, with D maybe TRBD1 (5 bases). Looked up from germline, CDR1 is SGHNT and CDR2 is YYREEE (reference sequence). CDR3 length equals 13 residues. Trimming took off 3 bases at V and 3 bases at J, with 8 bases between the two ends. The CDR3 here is CASSSTETDTQYF. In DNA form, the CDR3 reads TGTGCCAGCAGCTCGACAGAGACAGATACGCAGTATTTT.